This T cell receptor (beta chain) stems from a study of T cells in Graves' hyperthyroidism and ophthalmopathy. This clonotype was counted between two and nine times. The germline V gene encodes CDR1 SGDLS and CDR2 YYNGEE. This CDR3 is 16 amino acids long. V shed 3 bases and J 8 bases; nucleotides not matched to a gene: 14. The study excluded patients with uncontrolled infection, other autoimmune disease, pregnancy or lactation. Amplified TCR beta CDR3 regions derived from RNA transcripts. With the HTBI primer set, the TCR CDR3 went through a first round of RT-PCR. TCRdb re-analysed the multiplex PCR reads in MiXCR, keeping a single row per CDR3 protein. The table lists around 450,000 distinct CDR3 sequences, about an eighth of them singletons.

The sequence came from a woman between 18 and 29 years old with Graves' hyperthyroidism. J is TRBJ2-3 and V is TRBV9, with TRBD2 matching over 8 bases. The sequenced sample was blood. This CDR3 reads CASSGLTSAKGRTQYF. Written as DNA, the CDR3 is TGTGCCAGCAGCGGCCTGACTAGCGCGAAAGGTCGTACGCAGTATTTT. Together with reference TRBV9 and TRBJ2-3, the CDR3 gives the full variable domain: DSGVTQTPKHLITATGQRVTLRCSPRSGDLSVYWYQQSLDQGLQFLIQYYNGEERAKGNILERFSAQQFPDLHSELNLSSLELGDSALYFCASSGLTSAKGRTQYFGPGTRLTVL.